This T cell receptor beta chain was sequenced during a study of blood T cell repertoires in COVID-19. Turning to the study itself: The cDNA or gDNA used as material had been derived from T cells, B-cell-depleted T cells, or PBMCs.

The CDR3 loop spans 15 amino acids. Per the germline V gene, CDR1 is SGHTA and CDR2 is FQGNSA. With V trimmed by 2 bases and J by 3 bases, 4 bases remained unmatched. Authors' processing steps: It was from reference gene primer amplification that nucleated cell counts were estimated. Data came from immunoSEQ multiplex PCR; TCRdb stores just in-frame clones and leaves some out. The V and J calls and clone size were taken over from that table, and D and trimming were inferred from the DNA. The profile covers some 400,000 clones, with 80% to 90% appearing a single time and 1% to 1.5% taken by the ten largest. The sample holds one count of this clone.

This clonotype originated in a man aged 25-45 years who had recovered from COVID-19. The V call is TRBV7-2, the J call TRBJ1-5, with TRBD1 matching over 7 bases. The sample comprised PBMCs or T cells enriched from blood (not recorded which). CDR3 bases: TGTGCCAGCAGCTTAAGGGACAGCTACAATCAGCCCCAGCATTTT. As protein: CASSLRDSYNQPQHF.